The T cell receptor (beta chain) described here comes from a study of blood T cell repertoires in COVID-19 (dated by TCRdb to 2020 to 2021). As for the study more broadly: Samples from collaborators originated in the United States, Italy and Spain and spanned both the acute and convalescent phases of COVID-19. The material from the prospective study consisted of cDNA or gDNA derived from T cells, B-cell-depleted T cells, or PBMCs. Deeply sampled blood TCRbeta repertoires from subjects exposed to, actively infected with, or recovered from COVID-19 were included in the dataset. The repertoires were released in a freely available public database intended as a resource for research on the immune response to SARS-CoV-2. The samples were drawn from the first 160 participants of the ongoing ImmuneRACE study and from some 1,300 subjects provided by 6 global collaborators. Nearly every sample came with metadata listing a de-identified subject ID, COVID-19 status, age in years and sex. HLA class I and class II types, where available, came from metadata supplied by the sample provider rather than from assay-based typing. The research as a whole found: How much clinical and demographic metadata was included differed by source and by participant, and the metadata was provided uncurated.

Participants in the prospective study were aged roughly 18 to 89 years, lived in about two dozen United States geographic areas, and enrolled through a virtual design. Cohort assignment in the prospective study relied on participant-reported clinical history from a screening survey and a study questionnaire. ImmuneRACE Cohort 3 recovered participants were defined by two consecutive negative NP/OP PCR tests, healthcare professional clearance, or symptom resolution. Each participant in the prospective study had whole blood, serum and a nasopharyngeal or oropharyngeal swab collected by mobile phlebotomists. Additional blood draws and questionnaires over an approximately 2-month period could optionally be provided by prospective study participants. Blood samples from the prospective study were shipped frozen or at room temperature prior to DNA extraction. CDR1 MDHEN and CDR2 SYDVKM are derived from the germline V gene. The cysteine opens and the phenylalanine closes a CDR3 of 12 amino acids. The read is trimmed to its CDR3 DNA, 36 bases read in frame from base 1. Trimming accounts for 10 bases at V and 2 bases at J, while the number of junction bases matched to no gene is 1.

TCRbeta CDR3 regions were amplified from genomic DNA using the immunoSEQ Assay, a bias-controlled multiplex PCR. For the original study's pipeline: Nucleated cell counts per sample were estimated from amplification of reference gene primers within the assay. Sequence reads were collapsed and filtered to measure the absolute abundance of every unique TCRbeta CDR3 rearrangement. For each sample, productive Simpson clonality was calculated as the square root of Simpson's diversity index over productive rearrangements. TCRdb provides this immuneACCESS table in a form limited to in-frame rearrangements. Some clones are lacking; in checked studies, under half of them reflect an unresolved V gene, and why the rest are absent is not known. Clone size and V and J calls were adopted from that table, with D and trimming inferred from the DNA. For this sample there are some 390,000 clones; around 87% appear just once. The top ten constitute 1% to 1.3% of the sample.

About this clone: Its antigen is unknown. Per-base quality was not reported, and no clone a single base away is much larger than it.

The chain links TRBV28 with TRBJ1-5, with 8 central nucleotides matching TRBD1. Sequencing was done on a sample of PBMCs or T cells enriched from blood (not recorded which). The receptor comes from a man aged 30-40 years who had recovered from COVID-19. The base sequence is TGTGCCACGGACAGGGGCAATCAGCCCCAGCATTTT. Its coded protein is CATDRGNQPQHF.